This TCR beta chain is from a study of blood T cell repertoires in COVID-19. As for the study in general: Whether acute or convalescent, the COVID-19 samples came from the United States, Italy and Spain. T cells, B-cell-depleted T cells, or PBMCs supplied cDNA or gDNA.

Looked up from germline, CDR1 is MNHNY and CDR2 is SVGAGI (reference sequence). CDR3 length equals 15 residues. Generated by immunoSEQ multiplex PCR, the TCRdb table keeps only in-frame clones and is missing some. The table includes 270,000 or so clones, nearly 85% detected once. For this clone: The junction does not match germline at one end; this may be a read error.

The sequenced sample was peripheral blood. This TCR came from a human donor in a cohort sampled during active COVID-19. The J gene is TRBJ1-1, the V gene TRBV6-6, with 8 positions matching TRBD1. CDR3 in DNA: TGTGCCAGCAGCTACTCTCAGGGGGCCTTCACTGAAGCTTTCTTT. Amino acid sequence: CASSYSQGAFTEAFF.